The clone carrying this T cell receptor (beta chain) was seen repeatedly, ten times or more. The sample belongs to a study of T cells in Graves' hyperthyroidism and ophthalmopathy. Across the whole study: Initial diagnosis, before any treatment, was when peripheral blood was collected.

Trimming cost V 3 bases and J 4 bases, with 14 bases left between them. The CDR3 loop spans 15 amino acids. Regions amplified from RNA transcripts were the TCR beta CDR3 regions. When the TCR CDR3 underwent first-round RT-PCR, the HTBI primer set was used. One entry per CDR3 protein results from TCRdb running MiXCR on the multiplex PCR reads. The data contain fewer than 750,000 distinct CDR3 sequences, about 14% of them singletons. Duration under 3 months, a NOSPECS grade of at least 4, and a Clinical Activity Score of at least 3 characterized the ophthalmopathy patients. Each 10 ml fresh peripheral blood draw supplied the PBMCs.

This clonotype was sampled from a woman between 50 and 59 years old with Graves' ophthalmopathy. This chain joins TRBV12-3 or TRBV12-4 and TRBJ2-3; D call uncertain. The sample taken for sequencing was blood. The CDR3 region is CASSFKRQVPDTQYF. Here the CDR3 DNA reads TGTGCCAGCAGTTTTAAGCGTCAGGTCCCAGATACGCAGTATTTT.